Following are 20 T cell receptor beta chains from one sample sequenced in a study of T cells in Graves' hyperthyroidism and ophthalmopathy. RNA transcripts provided the source from which TCR beta CDR3 regions were amplified. Primed by the HTBI set, a first-round RT-PCR was run on the TCR CDR3. TCRdb re-called the multiplex PCR reads with MiXCR, one entry per CDR3 protein. The sample has hundreds of thousands of distinct CDR3 sequences; about half are singletons. Sequencing was performed on peripheral blood or thyroid tissue (not recorded which). Receptor source: a woman aged 18-29 years with Graves' hyperthyroidism.

This clonotype was observed a handful of times. V gene TRBV4-2 combines with J gene TRBJ1-2; D is undetermined. V gave up 1 base and J gave up 4 bases, with 10 bases separating them. The germline gives CDR1 LGHNA, CDR2 YNFKEQ. CDR3 length: 14 amino acids. The DNA for the CDR3 is TGTGCCAGCAGCCAAGGTCAGCGCCTCTATGGCTACACCTTC. The encoded protein is CASSQGQRLYGYTF.

The chain couples TRBV2 to TRBJ1-4; TRBD1 agrees at 7 bases. Unmatched junction bases numbered 2, after V lost 2 bases and J lost 8 bases. The length of the CDR3 is 13 residues. Looked up from germline, CDR1 is SNHLY and CDR2 is FYNNEI. The CDR3 reads CASSEQGGEKLFF. The CDR3 DNA sequence: TGTGCCAGCAGTGAACAAGGGGGCGAAAAACTGTTTTTT.

This rearrangement joins TRBV7-9 to TRBJ2-7, with D hard to call. The V gene lost 6 bases and the J gene lost 1 base, with 16 bases spanning the gap. CDR1 is SEHNR and CDR2 is FQNEAQ in the germline V gene (reference sequence). CDR3 length: 15 residues. For the CDR3, the DNA is TGTGCCAGCAGTCGAGACCCCCGGGTGTCCTACGAGCAGTACTTC. This sequence encodes CASSRDPRVSYEQYF.

This clonotype showed up just a few times. The chain employs TRBV7-3 and TRBJ1-5; possible D gene TRBD1, 6 bases. The V end was cut by 2 bases, the J end by 5 bases, with 13 bases between. The CDR3 consists of 15 residues. Germline V gene data show CDR1 as SGHTA and CDR2 as FQGTGA. CDR3 coding DNA: TGTGCCAGCAGCTTAGTGGGGGGCACCCATCAGCCCCAGCATTTT. Amino acid sequence: CASSLVGGTHQPQHF.

The CDR3 region is CASNNRQGSTEAFF. CDR3 in DNA: TGTGCCAGCAACAATAGACAGGGGTCCACTGAAGCTTTCTTT. The chain employs TRBV7-9 and TRBJ1-1, with 8 positions matching TRBD1. This CDR3 contains 14 residues. Germline CDR1 and CDR2: SEHNR and FQNEAQ (reference sequence). With 7 bases clipped from V and 4 bases from J, the junction kept 8 bases outside the gene matches.

In this sample, this clonotype turned up a few times. The CDR3 region has the DNA TGTGCCAGCAGTTGGCCAGAAGAGACCCAGTACTTC. It encodes CASSWPEETQYF. The rearrangement links TRBV7-2 to TRBJ2-5; no definite D call. This CDR3 spans 12 amino acids. V was shortened by 6 bases and J by 3 bases, with 8 bases between the two germline ends. Germline values: CDR1 SGHTA, CDR2 FQGNSA.

The table lists this clonotype with a few counts. The V call is TRBV7-2, the J call TRBJ2-2; D uncertain. Germline CDR1 is SGHTA and CDR2 is FQGNSA. The CDR3 extends over 13 amino acids. The V and J ends lost 5 bases and 5 bases respectively, with 9 bases between them. The CDR3 DNA sequence: TGTGCCAGCAGCCTCACATGGACCGGGGAGCTGTTTTTT. The encoded protein is CASSLTWTGELFF.

The chain combines TRBV2 with TRBJ1-5; 8 bases are a match to TRBD1. The CDR3 spans 15 residues. V lost 6 bases to trimming and J lost 9 bases; unmatched junction nucleotides: 13. The germline gives CDR1 SNHLY, CDR2 FYNNEI. CDR3 bases: TGTGCCAGCAGCTTAAACAGGGGGTCTCATGGGCCCCAGCATTTT. Amino acid sequence: CASSLNRGSHGPQHF.

This clonotype was picked up many times. The chain links TRBV2 to TRBJ1-5; no reliable D call. CDR1 SNHLY and CDR2 FYNNEI come from the germline V gene. This CDR3 is 12 amino acids long. The V gene lost 4 bases and the J gene lost 3 bases, with 4 bases spanning the gap. The CDR3 region has the DNA TGTGCCAGCAGTGGGAACAATCAGCCCCAGCATTTT. Encoded protein: CASSGNNQPQHF.

Notes on this clonotype: The CDR3 carries no conserved terminal phenylalanine or tryptophan, so it likely arises from a read error. No DNA is shown, since the ends of the CDR3 on it are uncertain; the CDR3 is the one TCRdb lists. The chain recombines TRBV29-1 with TRBJ2-2; TRBD2 is the table's D call, not checked against the DNA. Germline loops: CDR1 SQVTM, CDR2 ANQGSEA. From its first to its last residue, the CDR3 has 15 amino acids. The CDR3 here is CSAKTGTSNTGELVL.

In this sample, this clonotype turned up many times. V usage is TRBV24-1 and J usage is TRBJ1-4; perhaps TRBD1 as D (5 bases). The V gene lost 4 bases and the J gene lost 8 bases, with 16 bases spanning the gap. Germline V lookup: CDR1 KGHDR, CDR2 SFDVKD. CDR3 length: 15 residues. The CDR3 reads CATSDRIAGREKLFF. The CDR3 DNA is TGTGCCACCAGTGACCGGATCGCGGGGCGAGAAAAACTGTTTTTT.

The chain couples TRBV7-9 to TRBJ2-3; weak D call: TRBD2 (6 bases). This CDR3 has 15 amino acids. Trimming shortened V by 6 bases and J by 4 bases, and 17 bases separated the two germline ends. Germline assignment: CDR1 SEHNR and CDR2 FQNEAQ (reference sequence). The CDR3 reads CASRTSGSAADTQYF. CDR3 DNA sequence: TGTGCCAGCAGGACAAGCGGGTCTGCCGCAGATACGCAGTATTTT. Full variable domain (rest looked up from reference TRBV7-9 and TRBJ2-3): DTGVSQNPRHKITKRGQNVTFRCDPISEHNRLYWYRQTLGQGPEFLTYFQNEAQLEKSRLLSDRFSAERPKGSFSTLEIQRTEQGDSAMYLCASRTSGSAADTQYFGPGTRLTVL.

Concerning this clonotype: A read error may be the cause here, since a much bigger clone is one base away. This chain uses TRBV2 with TRBJ1-2; D remains ambiguous. The CDR3 length is 13 residues. With 11 bases removed from V and 2 bases from J, the gap between germline ends came to 15 bases. Germline CDR1 is SNHLY and CDR2 is FYNNEI. Here the CDR3 reads CAGWAVRNYGYTF. The CDR3 DNA is TGTGCCGGATGGGCAGTGAGAAACTATGGCTACACCTTC.

Written as DNA, the CDR3 is TGTGCCAGCAGCCTTCAGATCAGAACCCTGATGAACACTGAAGCTTTCTTT. Translation gives CASSLQIRTLMNTEAFF. The chain joins TRBV7-9 to TRBJ1-1, with D unresolved. Per the germline V gene, CDR1 is SEHNR and CDR2 is FQNEAQ (reference sequence). V lost 5 bases to trimming and J lost 0 bases, with 19 bases between them. CDR3 length equals 17 residues.

The chain is built from TRBV20-1 and TRBJ2-7; 7 bases align to TRBD1. The germline V gene has CDR1 DFQATT and CDR2 SNEGSKA (reference sequence). The CDR3 contains 14 residues. Trimming removed 2 bases from V and 2 bases from J; junction bases left unmatched: 6. The CDR3 protein is CSARPDRATYEQYF. CDR3 DNA: TGCAGTGCTAGACCCGACAGGGCCACCTACGAGCAGTACTTC.

Worth noting for this clonotype: The CDR3 end shows no conserved phenylalanine or tryptophan, and so a read error is likely. The chain is built from TRBV6-1 and TRBJ2-7; D is unresolved. Germline loops: CDR1 MNHNS, CDR2 SASEGT. V was pared by 6 bases and J by 4 bases, with 13 bases between. There are 13 residues in the CDR3. In DNA form, the CDR3 reads TGTGCCAGCAGCGTGAACGCGATGTACGAGCAGTACCTC. Protein sequence: CASSVNAMYEQYL.

The genes are TRBV10-3 and TRBJ2-7, with 8 bases aligning to TRBD2. The ends lost 5 bases at V and 3 bases at J; junction bases unmatched: 6. This CDR3 is built from 14 residues. Germline assignment: CDR1 ENHRY and CDR2 SYGVKD. The CDR3, as DNA: TGTGCCATCAGTTCCTCGAGCGGGAGCTACGAGCAGTACTTC. Translating it yields CAISSSSGSYEQYF.

The chain is built from TRBV11-1 and TRBJ1-1, with D unclear. The CDR3 extends over 16 amino acids. The germline V gene has CDR1 SGHAT and CDR2 FQDESV (reference sequence). Deletions cut 5 bases from V and 0 bases from J, with 16 bases between. CDR3 sequence (DNA): TGTGCCAGCAGCCCGGGTGAGAGGACGGTGAACACTGAAGCTTTCTTT. Translated: CASSPGERTVNTEAFF.

The rearrangement uses TRBV20-1 and TRBJ1-4; perhaps TRBD1 as D (5 bases). Germline values: CDR1 DFQATT, CDR2 SNEGSKA (reference sequence). There are 14 residues in the CDR3. The ends were cut back, 3 bases at V and 8 bases at J, with 16 bases in the middle. CDR3 bases: TGCAGTGCTAGGATAACCAGGGATATAGAAAAACTGTTTTTT. It yields the protein CSARITRDIEKLFF.

V is TRBV7-2 and J is TRBJ1-2; D remains unclear. V gave up 5 bases and J gave up 1 base, with 17 bases separating them. CDR3 length equals 16 residues. Germline assignment: CDR1 SGHTA and CDR2 FQGNSA. The CDR3 reads CASSDLVGGNNYGYTF. The CDR3 DNA sequence: TGTGCCAGCAGCGATTTGGTTGGTGGGAATAACTATGGCTACACCTTC. Looking up the rest from reference TRBV7-2 and TRBJ1-2 gives the full variable domain: GAGVSQSPSNKVTEKGKDVELRCDPISGHTALYWYRQSLGQGLEFLIYFQGNSAPDKSGLPSDRFSAERTGGSVSTLTIQRTQQEDSAVYLCASSDLVGGNNYGYTFGSGTRLTVV.